This passage covers 7 T cell receptor beta chains from one sample sequenced in a study of identical twins. Each CDR3 protein gets one entry after TCRdb re-called the 5' RACE reads with MiXCR. The sample records under 900,000 distinct CDR3 sequences, 18% being singletons. The same sample was also studied in work on T cells expressing NK-cell markers.

The sequencing sample was made of PBMCs. These receptors all come from a woman between 18 and 29 years old in good health.

The rearrangement links TRBV10-2 to TRBJ2-2, with a possible D match to TRBD2 (5 bases). Germline CDR1 is WSHSY and CDR2 is SAAADI. Trimming took off 6 bases at V and 7 bases at J, with 9 bases between the two ends. The CDR3 sequence is 12 residues long. As DNA, the CDR3 is TGCGCCAGCAGCCACCGGGGCGGGGAGCTGTTTTTT. It specifies CASSHRGGELFF.

V is TRBV6-1 and J is TRBJ2-1; D is possibly TRBD2 (5 bases). This CDR3 is 15 amino acids long. Looked up from germline, CDR1 is MNHNS and CDR2 is SASEGT. The V gene lost 6 bases and the J gene lost 0 bases, with 12 bases spanning the gap. The CDR3 bases are TGTGCCAGCAGGAGGGAATGGGCCTCCTACAATGAGCAGTTCTTC. It codes for CASRREWASYNEQFF.

This sequence joins TRBV20-1 and TRBJ2-4; 8 nucleotides align to TRBD2. From germline, CDR1 is DFQATT and CDR2 SNEGSKA (reference sequence). The V and J ends lost 7 bases and 5 bases, in that order; junction bases with no gene match: 7. The CDR3 length is 13 residues. This CDR3 is CSVRGGTENIQYF. The CDR3 region has the DNA TGCAGTGTTCGGGGGGGCACGGAAAACATTCAGTACTTC.

CDR3 loop: CATSDATGGGETQYF. DNA for the CDR3: TGTGCCACCAGTGACGCGACAGGGGGGGGAGAGACCCAGTACTTC. The chain uses TRBV15 and TRBJ2-5, with TRBD1 matching over 9 bases. The CDR3 length is 15 residues. Germline V gives CDR1 LNHNV, CDR2 YYDKDF (reference sequence). Trimming removed 6 bases from V and 4 bases from J; junction bases left unmatched: 9.

This clonotype was found a few times. The chain combines TRBV7-2 with TRBJ2-3; TRBD2 matches 7 bases. This CDR3 spans 17 amino acids. Per germline, CDR1 SGHTA and CDR2 FQGNSA. V lost 4 bases and J lost 5; bases outside the gene matches: 15. The CDR3 DNA is TGTGCCAGCAGCTCCCCTTTGCGGGAGTTGTATAAAGATACGCAGTATTTT. Translated, it gives CASSSPLRELYKDTQYF.

This clonotype appeared a few times. The V call is TRBV11-2, the J call TRBJ2-1, with D hard to call. Germline V gene lookup returns CDR1 SGHAT and CDR2 FQNNGV. The CDR3 sequence is 14 residues long. The V gene lost 0 bases and the J gene lost 12 bases, with 15 bases spanning the gap. For the CDR3, the DNA is TGTGCCAGCAGCTTAGATCAGAGTTACTCCCTGCAGTTCTTC. Protein product: CASSLDQSYSLQFF.

This clonotype was seen a handful of times. This chain joins TRBV6-1 and TRBJ1-5, with D perhaps TRBD1 (5 bases). The CDR3 is made up of 14 amino acids. Germline V lookup: CDR1 MNHNS, CDR2 SASEGT. V dropped 7 bases and J dropped 9 bases, with 19 bases sitting between them. CDR3 sequence reads: CASIPGPRDRPQHF. The CDR3 nucleotides read TGTGCCAGCATCCCGGGACCCCGCGATCGGCCCCAGCATTTT.